This T cell receptor (beta chain) comes out of a study of CD8 T cells in Susac syndrome. About 0.45 to 1 ug RNA was reverse transcribed with random hexamers. The amplification used immunoSEQ multiplex PCR on TCR beta CDR3; it spanned 54 Vbeta and 13 Jbeta. TCRdb redid the calling of the immunoSEQ multiplex PCR reads with MiXCR, one entry per CDR3 protein. The sample gives under 85,000 distinct CDR3 sequences, 85% to 95% of which show up once; around 0.6% is in the top ten. This TCR was sampled from a human donor with multiple sclerosis. Sequenced: CD8+ T cells from PBMCs.

The DNA of the CDR3 is TGCGCCAGCAGCCCGGAAAACACTGAAGCTTTCTTT. It translates to CASSPENTEAFF. V gene TRBV5-1 combines with J gene TRBJ1-1; D uncertain. The germline gives CDR1 SGHRS, CDR2 YFSETQ. The CDR3 has 12 residues. V lost 4 bases to trimming and J lost 2 bases, with 6 bases between them.